The clone carrying this T cell receptor (beta chain) has only one observation. Its matching antigen is unknown. These data belong to a study of cytomegalovirus exposure and HLA in healthy donors. Study-wide context: A prior analysis found around 110 million unique TCR beta sequences from approximately 200 million T cells.

60 Vbeta and 13 Jbeta primers were used in PCR. Clones were read by immunoSEQ multiplex PCR, and TCRdb kept only the in-frame ones, dropping some. There are roughly 190,000 clones in the sample; around three quarters occur only once, and roughly 1.5% lies in the top ten. The V end was cut by 0 bases, the J end by 10 bases, with 16 bases between. Germline CDR1 and CDR2: SGHRS and YFSETQ. The CDR3 contains 14 residues. General observations from the study: Association of a missense DCLRE1C variant with TCR beta V- and J-gene trimming was reported in a later analysis. The authors later found TCR association rates varying by HLA locus, with DRB1 most and HLA-C fewest. Using the classifier, cytomegalovirus status was reportedly diagnosed with high specificity and sensitivity.

V and J are TRBV5-1 and TRBJ1-1; a possible D gene is TRBD1 (6 bases). Material for sequencing was PBMCs. The sequence was obtained from a woman aged 18-35 years in good health and CMV-seronegative. The CDR3 protein is CASSLGVQGNGAFF. The CDR3 DNA reads TGCGCCAGCAGCTTGGGCGTTCAGGGGAACGGAGCTTTCTTT.